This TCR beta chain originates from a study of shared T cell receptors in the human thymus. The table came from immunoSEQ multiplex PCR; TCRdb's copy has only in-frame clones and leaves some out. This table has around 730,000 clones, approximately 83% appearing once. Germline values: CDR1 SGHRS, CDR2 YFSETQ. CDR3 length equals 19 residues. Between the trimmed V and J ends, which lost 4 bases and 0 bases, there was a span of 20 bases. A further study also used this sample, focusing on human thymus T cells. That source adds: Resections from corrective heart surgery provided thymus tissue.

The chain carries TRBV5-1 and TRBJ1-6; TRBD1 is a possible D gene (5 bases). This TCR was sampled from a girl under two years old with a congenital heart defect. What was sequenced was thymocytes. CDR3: CASSGMRQSRGSYNSPLHF. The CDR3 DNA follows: TGCGCCAGCAGCGGGATGCGACAGTCGAGAGGCTCCTATAATTCACCCCTCCACTTT. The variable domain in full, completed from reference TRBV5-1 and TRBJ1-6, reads KAGVTQTPRYLIKTRGQQVTLSCSPISGHRSVSWYQQTPGQGLQFLFEYFSETQRNKGNFPGRFSGRQFSNSRSEMNVSTLELGDSALYLCASSGMRQSRGSYNSPLHFGNGTRLTVT.